This T cell receptor beta chain was observed in a study of blood T cell repertoires in COVID-19. Study overall: Both acute and convalescent COVID-19 samples were obtained from the United States, Italy and Spain. Nucleic acid was either cDNA or gDNA, and it came from T cells, B-cell-depleted T cells, or PBMCs.

Per the original data handling: Reference gene primer amplification gave estimated nucleated cell counts. The repertoire was sequenced with immunoSEQ multiplex PCR; TCRdb's copy has only in-frame clones and lacks some. V and J calls and clone size are given by that table; D and trimming were obtained from the DNA. The table includes more than 200,000 clones, about 83% detected once. This sequence originates from a woman aged 40 to 55 with active or convalescent COVID-19. Sequenced input: peripheral blood.

Here the CDR3 DNA reads TGTGCCAGCAGTTTAATGATCGGGACACTACGGAATCAGCCCCAGCATTTT. Its translation: CASSLMIGTLRNQPQHF. The gene calls are TRBV28 and TRBJ1-5; a possible D gene is TRBD1 (6 bases). The CDR3 spans 17 residues. The V end lost 2 bases, the J end lost 4 bases, and 18 bases lay between the germline ends. The germline CDR1 and CDR2 sequences are MDHEN and SYDVKM.